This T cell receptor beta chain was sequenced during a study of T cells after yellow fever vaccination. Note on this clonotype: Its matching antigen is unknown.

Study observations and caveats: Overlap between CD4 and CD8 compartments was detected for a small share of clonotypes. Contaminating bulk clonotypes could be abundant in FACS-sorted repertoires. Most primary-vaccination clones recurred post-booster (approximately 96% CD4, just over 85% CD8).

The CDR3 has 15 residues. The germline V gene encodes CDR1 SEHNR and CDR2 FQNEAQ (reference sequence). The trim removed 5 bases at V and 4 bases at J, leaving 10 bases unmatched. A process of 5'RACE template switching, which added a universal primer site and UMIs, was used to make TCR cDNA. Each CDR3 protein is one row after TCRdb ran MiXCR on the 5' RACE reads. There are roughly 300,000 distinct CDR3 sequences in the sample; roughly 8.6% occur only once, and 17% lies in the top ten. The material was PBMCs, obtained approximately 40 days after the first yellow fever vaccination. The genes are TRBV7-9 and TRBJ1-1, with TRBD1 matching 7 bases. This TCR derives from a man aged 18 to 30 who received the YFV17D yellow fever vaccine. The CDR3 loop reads CASSPGPQGGTEAFF. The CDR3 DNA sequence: TGTGCCAGCAGCCCAGGTCCGCAGGGGGGCACTGAAGCTTTCTTT.